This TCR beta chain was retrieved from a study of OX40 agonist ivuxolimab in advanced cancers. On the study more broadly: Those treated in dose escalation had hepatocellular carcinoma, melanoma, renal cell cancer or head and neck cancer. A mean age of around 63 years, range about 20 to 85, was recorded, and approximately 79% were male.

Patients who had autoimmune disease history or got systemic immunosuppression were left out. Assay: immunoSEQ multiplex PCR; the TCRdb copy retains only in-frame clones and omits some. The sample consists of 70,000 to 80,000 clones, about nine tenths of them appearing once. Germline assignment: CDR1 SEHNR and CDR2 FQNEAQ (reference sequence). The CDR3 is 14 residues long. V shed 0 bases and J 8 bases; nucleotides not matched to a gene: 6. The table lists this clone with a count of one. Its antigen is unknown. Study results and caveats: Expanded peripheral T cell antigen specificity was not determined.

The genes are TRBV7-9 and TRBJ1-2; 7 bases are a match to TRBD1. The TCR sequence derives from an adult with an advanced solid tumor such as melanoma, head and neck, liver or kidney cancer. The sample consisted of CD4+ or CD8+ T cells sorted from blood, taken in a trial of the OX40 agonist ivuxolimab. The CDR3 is CASSLAGDSWGYTF. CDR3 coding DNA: TGTGCCAGCAGCTTAGCCGGGGACAGTTGGGGCTACACCTTC.